This T cell receptor (beta chain) was identified in a study of control samples from healthy donors and cancer patients. Profiling relied on immunoSEQ multiplex PCR, and the TCRdb table lists in-frame clones only, not all of them. The table includes tens of thousands of clones, under 95% detected once. This clone was found once. This CDR3 has 13 amino acids. CDR1 is MGHRA and CDR2 is YSYEKL in the germline V gene. Trimming stripped 0 bases from V and 5 bases from J, with 8 bases between. The receptor was isolated from a woman between 35 and 50 years old with lung cancer. Sequenced: PBMCs. The J gene is TRBJ2-7, the V gene TRBV4-1; unclear D gene. This chain's CDR3 is CASSQDRSDEQYF. DNA of the CDR3: TGCGCCAGCAGCCAAGATAGGAGCGACGAGCAGTACTTC.